What follows are 2 T cell receptor beta chains derived from one specimen sequenced in a study of blood T cells in healthy people across ages. The use of a sample-barcoded 5' primer and a J-beta primer mix characterized a second PCR of roughly 7 to 11 cycles. TCRdb recomputed calls from the 5' RACE reads with MiXCR, one row per CDR3 protein. The sample has just under 900,000 distinct CDR3 sequences, more than 25% seen once. Material for sequencing was blood. The receptors were gathered from a woman older than 75 in good health.

This clonotype was detected many times. The chain uses TRBV6-2 or TRBV6-3 and TRBJ2-1; the D gene could be TRBD1 or TRBD2 (5 bases each). The CDR3 has 14 residues. Germline loops: CDR1 MNHEY, CDR2 SVGEGT. The germline V and J ends were trimmed by 5 bases and 4 bases, with 12 bases remaining between them. CDR3 in DNA: TGTGCCAGCAGTGACTACCAGGGATACAATGAGCAGTTCTTC. It translates to CASSDYQGYNEQFF.

This chain connects TRBV7-2 to TRBJ2-1; 7 bases agree with TRBD2. Trimming cost V 4 bases and J 3 bases; bases outside gene matches: 6. This CDR3 comprises 15 residues. Germline CDR1 and CDR2: SGHTA and FQGNSA. The CDR3 loop reads CASSSISGIYNEQFF. DNA for the CDR3: TGTGCCAGCAGCTCCATAAGCGGGATCTACAATGAGCAGTTCTTC.